This record looks at one T cell receptor (beta chain) sequence and its context. Its antigen is not identified. Assay: immunoSEQ multiplex PCR; the TCRdb copy retains only in-frame clones and omits some. The sample lists 50,000 to 70,000 clones, about 90% occurring once. This entry is derived from a study of a mutant IDH1 vaccine in newly diagnosed glioma. Specified time point: week 35, safety follow-up. Mutant IDH1 20-mer peptide, at 300 ug, made up each vaccine dose, with topical imiquimod. With 2 bases removed from V and 11 bases from J, the gap between germline ends came to 16 bases. CDR3 size: 13 residues. Germline lookup yields CDR1 SGHKS and CDR2 YYEKEE (reference sequence).

The material sequenced was PBMCs, taken from a glioma patient whose treatment included an IDH1 peptide vaccine. This sequence joins TRBV5-5 and TRBJ1-1; D unclear. This clonotype originated in a man between 35 and 55 years old with glioma. The CDR3 sequence: CASSLSTTPGAFF. The CDR3 DNA reads TGTGCCAGCAGCTTATCGACCACCCCGGGGGCTTTCTTT.